Presented here are 30 T cell receptor beta chains from one specimen sequenced in a study of T cell responses to AZD1222 COVID-19 vaccine (dated by TCRdb to the early 2020s). Receptors were amplified or captured by the immunoSEQ multiplex PCR assay. The source is immuneACCESS, and TCRdb retained only in-frame sequences with V and J called. Part of the clones is not carried over; for the studies checked, unresolved V genes explain less than half of this, and the remainder is unexplained. This sample lists some 140,000 clones; roughly nine tenths were detected once. The top ten constitute less than 3.5% of the sample. Reading the label with the study, this specimen's time point is: baseline before first vaccination. This specimen was peripheral blood, taken on day 0 of AZD1222 vaccination. The receptor set was obtained from an adult in good health.

The genes are TRBV14 and TRBJ1-5; D is perhaps TRBD1 (6 bases). V lost 3 bases to trimming and J lost 4 bases, with 7 bases between them. Germline CDR1 SGHDN, CDR2 FVKESK. The CDR3 spans 13 residues. CDR3 protein: CASSQDRNQPQHF. CDR3 bases: TGTGCCAGCAGCCAGGACAGAAATCAGCCCCAGCATTTT.

V gene TRBV7-2 combines with J gene TRBJ1-6, with D hard to call. The V gene's germline CDR1 is SGHTA and CDR2 FQGNSA. V lost 1 base, J lost 10 bases, and 8 bases lay in between. CDR3 length equals 13 residues. The CDR3 protein is CASSLVVLSPLHF. The CDR3 coding sequence is TGTGCCAGCAGCTTAGTGGTTCTCTCACCCCTCCACTTT.

This clone was detected only a few times. The CDR3 region is CAISEGSRAKLFF. The CDR3 nucleotides are TGTGCCATCAGTGAAGGGTCACGGGCAAAACTGTTTTTT. This chain uses TRBV10-3 with TRBJ1-4; D is undetermined. The CDR3 length is 13 residues. The germline gives CDR1 ENHRY, CDR2 SYGVKD. V shed 3 bases and J shed 10 bases, with 12 bases lying between them.

The rearrangement uses TRBV9 and TRBJ1-1, with D possibly matching TRBD1 (5 bases). The germline V gene encodes CDR1 SGDLS and CDR2 YYNGEE. The CDR3 has 13 amino acids. The ends were cut back, 3 bases at V and 5 bases at J, with 11 bases in the middle. CDR3 sequence (DNA): TGTGCCAGCAGCGGCCCCCAGGGTACTGAAGCTTTCTTT. Translated: CASSGPQGTEAFF.

This clone occurred a few times. The chain joins TRBV19 to TRBJ2-7, with TRBD1 matching over 7 bases. This CDR3 contains 15 residues. Per germline, CDR1 LNHDA and CDR2 SQIVND (reference sequence). The ends lost 6 bases at V and 0 bases at J; junction bases unmatched: 8. As DNA, the CDR3 is TGTGCCAGTAGCTCCTCATGGGACAGCTCCTACGAGCAGTACTTC. The encoded protein is CASSSSWDSSYEQYF.

The chain couples TRBV19 to TRBJ2-5; perhaps TRBD2 as D (7 bases). The CDR3 extends over 16 amino acids. V shed 3 bases and J shed 5 bases, with 19 bases lying between them. CDR1 is LNHDA, CDR2 SQIVND, per germline (reference sequence). The CDR3 nucleotides read TGTGCCAGTAGTATCGGCGGGGGCGCCGGTAGGGAGACCCAGTACTTC. This gives the protein CASSIGGGAGRETQYF.

This clone was counted only a few times. The chain joins TRBV6-5 to TRBJ1-1; D uncertain. V gave up 6 bases and J gave up 1 base, with 12 bases separating them. Per the germline V gene, CDR1 is MNHEY and CDR2 is SVGAGI. This CDR3 has 14 residues. The CDR3 loop reads CASRPWQANTEAFF. CDR3 nucleotide sequence: TGTGCCAGCAGGCCGTGGCAGGCGAACACTGAAGCTTTCTTT.

The chain joins TRBV11-3 to TRBJ2-5, with D perhaps TRBD1 (5 bases). Germline V gene data show CDR1 as SGHNT and CDR2 as YENEEA. The CDR3 is made up of 13 amino acids. Trimming pared 6 bases from V and 3 bases from J, leaving 11 bases between. Here the CDR3 DNA reads TGTGCCAGCAGTCAGACAGTCGAAGAGACCCAGTACTTC. Its translation: CASSQTVEETQYF.

CDR3 coding DNA: TGCGCCAGCAGCCCACAGGGGAACACCGGGGAGCTGTTTTTT. Translation: CASSPQGNTGELFF. This chain links TRBV5-1 with TRBJ2-2; TRBD1 might be the D (6 bases). CDR3 length: 14 residues. The V gene's germline CDR1 is SGHRS and CDR2 YFSETQ. V gave up 4 bases and J gave up 1 base, with 8 bases separating them. Using reference TRBV5-1 and TRBJ2-2 for the parts outside the CDR3, the full variable domain is KAGVTQTPRYLIKTRGQQVTLSCSPISGHRSVSWYQQTPGQGLQFLFEYFSETQRNKGNFPGRFSGRQFSNSRSEMNVSTLELGDSALYLCASSPQGNTGELFFGEGSRLTVL.

J is TRBJ2-1 and V is TRBV7-2, with 8 nucleotides matching TRBD2. Per the germline V gene, CDR1 is SGHTA and CDR2 is FQGNSA. CDR3 length: 15 residues. Trimming removed 7 bases from V and 2 bases from J; junction bases left unmatched: 7. DNA of the CDR3: TGTGCCAGCACCCCCGGCGGGGGGCCCTACAATGAGCAGTTCTTC. This gives the protein CASTPGGGPYNEQFF.

The genes are TRBV19 and TRBJ1-5; no reliable D call. The CDR3 contains 17 residues. Germline assignment: CDR1 LNHDA and CDR2 SQIVND (reference sequence). Trimming removed 4 bases from V and 2 bases from J, with 18 bases in between. The CDR3 loop is CASSREFDVKGNQPQHF. The CDR3 DNA reads TGTGCCAGTAGTAGGGAGTTCGATGTGAAAGGCAATCAGCCCCAGCATTTT.

The chain employs TRBV3-1 (or the pseudogene TRBV3-2) and TRBJ2-3; tentatively, D is TRBD1 or TRBD2 (5 bases each). V was cut by 1 base and J by 8 bases, with 10 bases left in between. CDR3 length: 13 amino acids. Looked up from germline, CDR1 is LGHDT and CDR2 is YNNKEL (reference sequence). The CDR3, as DNA: TGTGCCAGCAGCCAAGGTCGTGGGACTACGCAGTATTTT. This encodes CASSQGRGTTQYF.

As for this clone: Sequence at one end of the junction differs from germline and may be a read error. Within the sample, other DNA sequences also encode this same CDR3. V is TRBV7-9 and J is TRBJ2-7, with D unclear. Germline values: CDR1 SEHNR, CDR2 FQNEAQ (reference sequence). CDR3 size: 13 residues. The CDR3 nucleotides are TGTGCCAGCAGCTTAGTACAGACCTATGAGCAGTACTTC. Protein sequence: CASSLVQTYEQYF.

The chain employs TRBV11-2 and TRBJ1-5, with D possibly being TRBD1 (6 bases). Germline V gene sequence: CDR1 SGHAT, CDR2 FQNNGV. The CDR3 totals 13 residues. With 0 bases removed from V and 12 bases from J, the gap between germline ends came to 12 bases. The CDR3: CASSLDLDRHQHF. DNA of the CDR3: TGTGCCAGCAGCTTAGACTTAGACAGGCACCAGCATTTT.

The J gene is TRBJ1-1, the V gene TRBV28, with D uncertain. Trimming cost V 5 bases and J 1 base, with 14 bases left between them. CDR1 is MDHEN and CDR2 is SYDVKM in the germline V gene. This CDR3 comprises 15 residues. CDR3 nucleotides: TGTGCCAGCAGTCTAATAACCCCCGGGAACACTGAAGCTTTCTTT. Its translation: CASSLITPGNTEAFF.

This clone has more than one count but fewer than ten. J is TRBJ2-7 and V is TRBV11-2; 9 bases are a match to TRBD2. V was pared by 5 bases and J by 0 bases, with 14 bases of the junction left unmatched. Germline V gene data show CDR1 as SGHAT and CDR2 as FQNNGV. The CDR3 covers 18 residues. The DNA for the CDR3 is TGTGCCAGCAGCAACAGAGACGGACTAGCGTTTAGCTCCTACGAGCAGTACTTC. Translated: CASSNRDGLAFSSYEQYF. The variable domain in full, completed from reference TRBV11-2 and TRBJ2-7, reads EAGVAQSPRYKIIEKRQSVAFWCNPISGHATLYWYQQILGQGPKLLIQFQNNGVVDDSQLPKDRFSAERLKGVDSTLKIQPAKLEDSAVYLCASSNRDGLAFSSYEQYFGPGTRLTVT.

This clone was recorded a few times. The CDR3 sequence is CASSYSDRPAYGYTF. In DNA form, the CDR3 reads TGTGCCAGCAGTTACTCGGACAGGCCGGCCTATGGCTACACCTTC. This chain links TRBV6-5 with TRBJ1-2, with TRBD1 matching 7 bases. Germline V lookup: CDR1 MNHEY, CDR2 SVGAGI. J was trimmed by 4 bases and V by 0 bases; bases with no gene match: 5. The CDR3 totals 15 residues.

The gene calls are TRBV7-2 and TRBJ1-3; no clear D gene. Trimming stripped 2 bases from V and 0 bases from J, with 8 bases between. The CDR3 covers 15 residues. CDR1 and CDR2 from the germline V gene are SGHTA and FQGNSA. The CDR3 nucleotides are TGTGCCAGCAGCTTAACGACGGGCTCTGGAAACACCATATATTTT. Translated: CASSLTTGSGNTIYF.

The chain joins TRBV25-1 to TRBJ1-6, with no clear D. CDR3 size: 12 residues. Deletions cut 8 bases from V and 14 bases from J, with 16 bases between. CDR1 is MGHDK, CDR2 SYGVNS, per germline. In DNA form, the CDR3 reads TGTGCCAGCTCCCAGGCGGAGTTGGCCCTCCACTTT. Translated, it gives CASSQAELALHF.

The chain links TRBV7-8 to TRBJ2-4; 7 positions match TRBD2. This CDR3 has 14 residues. The germline CDR1 and CDR2 sequences are SGHVS and FQNEAQ. J was trimmed by 8 bases and V by 5 bases; bases with no gene match: 9. CDR3 in amino acids: CASSLGIGRDIQYF. CDR3 sequence (DNA): TGTGCCAGCAGCCTAGGGATAGGGAGGGACATTCAGTACTTC.

CDR3 protein: CASSLGADREVSPLHF. For the CDR3, the DNA is TGTGCCAGCAGCTTGGGTGCGGACAGGGAGGTTTCACCCCTCCACTTT. V usage is TRBV5-4 and J usage is TRBJ1-6; TRBD1 aligns across 8 bases. Germline CDR1 reads SGHNT; CDR2 reads YYREEE (reference sequence). Trimming removed 0 bases from V and 9 bases from J; junction bases left unmatched: 8. The length of the CDR3 is 16 residues.

CDR3 sequence: CASSQGVSSYEQYF. DNA of the CDR3: TGTGCCAGCAGCCAAGGGGTTAGCTCCTACGAGCAGTACTTC. V is TRBV3-1 (or the pseudogene TRBV3-2) and J is TRBJ2-7; no definite D call. V dropped 1 base and J dropped 0 bases, with 7 bases sitting between them. Germline V lookup: CDR1 LGHDT, CDR2 YNNKEL (reference sequence). This CDR3 contains 14 residues.

This clone appeared once. The V gene is TRBV3-1 (or the pseudogene TRBV3-2), the J gene TRBJ2-7; 11 positions agree with TRBD2. Germline V gene data show CDR1 as LGHDT and CDR2 as YNNKEL (reference sequence). The CDR3 consists of 18 residues. Trimming removed 1 base from V and 0 bases from J; junction bases left unmatched: 8. This chain's CDR3 is CASSQVSSGGSSSYEQYF. The CDR3 DNA sequence: TGTGCCAGCAGCCAAGTGTCTAGCGGGGGGTCGAGCTCCTACGAGCAGTACTTC.

About this clone itself: One junction end does not reproduce the germline sequence, and a read error may be involved. The chain has TRBV5-1 and TRBJ1-4, with D possibly being TRBD1 (5 bases). The CDR3 runs 14 residues. Germline-derived CDR1 and CDR2 are SGHRS and YFSETQ. The CDR3 spells CASSLGQLNEKLFF. CDR3 bases: TGCGCCAGCAGTTTGGGGCAGTTGAATGAAAAACTGTTTTTT.

V gene TRBV3-1 (or the pseudogene TRBV3-2) combines with J gene TRBJ2-7; perhaps TRBD1 as D (8 bases). Germline CDR1 reads LGHDT; CDR2 reads YNNKEL (reference sequence). With 1 base removed from V and 4 bases from J, the gap between germline ends came to 14 bases. The CDR3 consists of 15 residues. The CDR3 here is CASSQGTGGGYEQYF. The CDR3 nucleotides read TGTGCCAGCAGCCAAGGAACAGGGGGAGGGTACGAGCAGTACTTC.

This clone was seen more than once but under ten times. The rearrangement links TRBV7-9 to TRBJ2-7; 10 nucleotides line up with TRBD1. The V gene's germline CDR1 is SEHNR and CDR2 FQNEAQ (reference sequence). J lost 2 bases, V lost 7 bases, and 14 bases had no gene match. This CDR3 is built from 17 residues. The CDR3 DNA reads TGTGCCAGCAACCCGAAGGACGGGACAGGGGAAACCTACGAGCAGTACTTC. Encoded protein: CASNPKDGTGETYEQYF.

V usage is TRBV19 and J usage is TRBJ1-1; 7 bases are shared with TRBD1. This CDR3 region has 14 residues. Germline V gene sequence: CDR1 LNHDA, CDR2 SQIVND (reference sequence). After removal of 7 bases from V and 0 bases from J, the junction contained 5 bases not matched to a gene. The CDR3: CASTETGMNTEAFF. The CDR3 DNA reads as TGTGCCAGTACGGAGACAGGGATGAACACTGAAGCTTTCTTT.

The V and J genes are TRBV11-2 and TRBJ1-5, with D possibly being TRBD1 (5 bases). Trimming took off 5 bases at V and 6 bases at J, with 11 bases between the two ends. Germline V lookup: CDR1 SGHAT, CDR2 FQNNGV. The CDR3 has 13 residues. CDR3 coding DNA: TGTGCCAGCAGCACAGGCCCCGTTCAGCCCCAGCATTTT. Encoded protein: CASSTGPVQPQHF.

The chain has TRBV2 and TRBJ1-1, with TRBD1 matching over 10 bases. Per the germline V gene, CDR1 is SNHLY and CDR2 is FYNNEI. The V gene end was trimmed by 5 bases and the J gene end by 0 bases; junction bases not matched to a gene: 12. The CDR3 has 18 amino acids. CDR3 loop: CASSYVLPGQGMNTEAFF. Here the CDR3 DNA reads TGTGCCAGCAGTTACGTCTTACCGGGACAGGGGATGAACACTGAAGCTTTCTTT.

The rearrangement links TRBV4-3 to TRBJ1-2, with D maybe TRBD1 (5 bases). The CDR3 is 12 residues long. The germline CDR1 and CDR2 sequences are LGHNA and YSLEER. Trimming removed 1 base from V and 7 bases from J, with 7 bases in between. CDR3 amino acids: CASSQGRGGYTF. CDR3 nucleotide sequence: TGCGCCAGCAGCCAAGGGAGGGGTGGCTACACCTTC.